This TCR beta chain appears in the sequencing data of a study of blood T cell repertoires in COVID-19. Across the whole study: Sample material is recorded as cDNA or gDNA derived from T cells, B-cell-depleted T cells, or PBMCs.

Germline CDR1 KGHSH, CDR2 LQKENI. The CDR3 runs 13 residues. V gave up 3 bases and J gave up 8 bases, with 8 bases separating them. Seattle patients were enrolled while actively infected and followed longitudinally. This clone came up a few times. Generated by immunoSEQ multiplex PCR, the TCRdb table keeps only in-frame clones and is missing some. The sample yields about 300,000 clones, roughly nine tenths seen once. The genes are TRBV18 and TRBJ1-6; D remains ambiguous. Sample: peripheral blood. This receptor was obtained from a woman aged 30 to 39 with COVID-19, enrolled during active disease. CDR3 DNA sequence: TGTGCCAGCTCACCGGGCTTGGATTCACCCCTCCACTTT. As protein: CASSPGLDSPLHF.